These 27 T cell receptor beta chains originate from one sample sequenced in a study of blood T cell repertoires in COVID-19 (TCRdb year 2020). The protocol used for the library was the immunoSEQ multiplex PCR assay. Here the immuneACCESS table is served through TCRdb, limited to in-frame sequences with V and J called. Missing clones are a known gap in these copies; in checked studies unresolved V genes cover under half, and the rest lacks a known reason. The sample table holds about 240,000 clones, of which roughly 91% were seen once. Around 4% of the sample is held by the ten biggest clonotypes. Source material: PBMCs or T cells enriched from blood (not recorded which). The receptors stem from a young woman who had recovered from COVID-19.

The genes are TRBV3-1 (or the pseudogene TRBV3-2) and TRBJ1-1, with 7 bases identical to TRBD1. The V and J ends lost 4 bases and 2 bases, in that order; junction bases with no gene match: 7. Germline CDR1 reads LGHDT; CDR2 reads YNNKEL (reference sequence). The CDR3 spans 15 residues. CDR3 DNA: TGTGCCAGCAGCCCACCGGGACAGACCAACACTGAAGCTTTCTTT. Its protein product is CASSPPGQTNTEAFF.

This clone was counted a single time. The chain joins TRBV4-1 to TRBJ2-1; tentatively, D is TRBD1 (6 bases). This CDR3 is 16 amino acids long. Germline CDR1 is MGHRA and CDR2 is YSYEKL. V shed 4 bases and J shed 5 bases, with 18 bases lying between them. In DNA form, the CDR3 reads TGCGCCAGCAGCCGAGACAGGTACGAGGGGGACAATGAGCAGTTCTTC. The encoded protein is CASSRDRYEGDNEQFF.

This clone was detected once. The chain joins TRBV4-3 to TRBJ2-5; D may be TRBD1 (5 bases). Trimming left V 0 bases short and J 5 bases short, with 10 bases between. There are 14 residues in the CDR3. Germline CDR1 reads LGHNA; CDR2 reads YSLEER. The CDR3: CASSQDLRVETQYF. The DNA of the CDR3 is TGCGCCAGCAGCCAAGATCTCAGGGTCGAGACCCAGTACTTC.

The V call is TRBV7-2, the J call TRBJ2-2, with D possibly matching TRBD2 (5 bases). The germline V gene encodes CDR1 SGHTA and CDR2 FQGNSA. V shed 1 base and J shed 3 bases, with 12 bases lying between them. CDR3 size: 16 residues. The CDR3 loop is CASSLEARADTGELFF. DNA of the CDR3: TGTGCCAGCAGCTTAGAAGCGCGGGCGGACACCGGGGAGCTGTTTTTT.

The chain recombines TRBV28 with TRBJ1-1, with D possibly being TRBD1 (5 bases). CDR1 and CDR2 (germline): MDHEN, SYDVKM. The CDR3 has 14 amino acids. V dropped 6 bases and J dropped 3 bases, with 14 bases sitting between them. The CDR3 region has the DNA TGTGCCAGCAGCCCGACGGCGGGGCACACTGAAGCTTTCTTT. Protein sequence: CASSPTAGHTEAFF.

The chain employs TRBV3-1 (or the pseudogene TRBV3-2) and TRBJ1-3; 7 bases align to TRBD1. The J segment lost 1 base and the V segment lost 4 bases, leaving 10 bases of the junction unmatched. This CDR3 has 17 residues. Per the germline V gene, CDR1 is LGHDT and CDR2 is YNNKEL (reference sequence). DNA for the CDR3: TGTGCCAGCAGCCCTACGGGACAGCGGGCTTCTGGAAACACCATATATTTT. Translated, it gives CASSPTGQRASGNTIYF.

V and J are TRBV4-3 and TRBJ1-1, with 7 bases that match TRBD1. Germline CDR1 LGHNA, CDR2 YSLEER. V gave up 5 bases and J gave up 3 bases; unmatched junction bases: 3. CDR3 length equals 13 residues. DNA for the CDR3: TGCGCCAGCAGCGCTCAGGGGGACACTGAAGCTTTCTTT. It yields the protein CASSAQGDTEAFF.

Notes on this clone: Additional DNA sequences in this sample encode the identical CDR3. The V gene is TRBV28, the J gene TRBJ1-2; TRBD1 aligns across 11 bases. The length of the CDR3 is 13 residues. From germline, CDR1 is MDHEN and CDR2 SYDVKM. Germline trimming cut 3 bases from V and 7 bases from J; bases unmatched to any gene: 1. CDR3 bases: TGTGCCAGCAGTTTGGGACAGGGGGGTGGCTACACCTTC. This translates into CASSLGQGGGYTF.

The table lists this clone with a few counts. The V call is TRBV6-6, the J call TRBJ2-7, with TRBD2 matching 12 bases. The junction had 15 bases not matched to a gene; V was cut back by 5 bases and J by 1 base. The CDR3 runs 19 residues. Looked up from germline, CDR1 is MNHNY and CDR2 is SVGAGI (reference sequence). The CDR3: CASSRPVSGTSGSSYEQYF. CDR3 bases: TGTGCCAGCAGTCGCCCGGTTTCCGGGACTAGCGGGTCGTCCTACGAGCAGTACTTC.

The chain links TRBV4-3 to TRBJ1-2; D not resolved. Between the trimmed V and J ends, which lost 4 bases and 3 bases, there was a span of 30 bases. This CDR3 spans 20 amino acids. The germline V gene has CDR1 LGHNA and CDR2 YSLEER. The CDR3 loop is CASSPKLNPPTIHPDYGYTF. CDR3 sequence (DNA): TGCGCCAGCAGCCCGAAGCTCAATCCCCCGACTATACACCCCGACTATGGCTACACCTTC.

The chain couples TRBV10-3 to TRBJ2-3; 9 nucleotides align to TRBD1. Trimming at V came to 4 bases and at J to 5 bases, leaving 7 bases not matched to a gene. The germline CDR1 and CDR2 sequences are ENHRY and SYGVKD. The CDR3 contains 15 residues. CDR3 nucleotides: TGTGCCATCAGTGTAACAGGGGGCGCGGGAGATACGCAGTATTTT. Its protein product is CAISVTGGAGDTQYF.

This CDR3 is CASSQQGDVGTGELFF. For the CDR3, the DNA is TGTGCCAGCAGCCAACAGGGGGATGTTGGCACCGGGGAGCTGTTTTTT. J is TRBJ2-2 and V is TRBV9, with 8 positions matching TRBD1. Per the germline V gene, CDR1 is SGDLS and CDR2 is YYNGEE. The V gene end was trimmed by 4 bases and the J gene end by 4 bases; junction bases not matched to a gene: 9. The CDR3 loop spans 16 amino acids.

V usage is TRBV28 and J usage is TRBJ1-1, with D unclear. Trimming removed 6 bases at V and 5 bases at J, with 22 bases between. This CDR3 is built from 16 residues. From germline, CDR1 is MDHEN and CDR2 SYDVKM. This CDR3 is CASSSFSVRLFTEAFF. The CDR3 region has the DNA TGTGCCAGCAGCTCTTTTTCGGTTCGGTTGTTTACTGAAGCTTTCTTT.

The J gene is TRBJ2-2, the V gene TRBV7-8, with TRBD1 as a possible D gene (5 bases). Germline V CDR1 and CDR2: SGHVS, FQNEAQ. V was trimmed by 5 bases and J by 6 bases, leaving 16 bases between them. The CDR3 totals 15 residues. CDR3 sequence reads: CASSPPGFMAGELFF. CDR3 coding DNA: TGTGCCAGCAGCCCCCCAGGGTTTATGGCCGGGGAGCTGTTTTTT. The whole variable domain, remainder taken from reference TRBV7-8 and TRBJ2-2, is GAGVSQSPRYKVAKRGQDVALRCDPISGHVSLFWYQQALGQGPEFLTYFQNEAQLDKSGLPSDRFFAERPEGSVSTLKIQRTQQEDSAVYLCASSPPGFMAGELFFGEGSRLTVL.

The gene calls are TRBV2 and TRBJ1-1, with D maybe TRBD1 (5 bases). V was shortened by 1 base and J by 13 bases, with 16 bases between the two germline ends. Looked up from germline, CDR1 is SNHLY and CDR2 is FYNNEI. CDR3 length: 13 residues. The CDR3 sequence: CASSEGMGDWGFF. The CDR3, as DNA: TGTGCCAGCAGTGAAGGGATGGGGGACTGGGGTTTCTTT.

This clone occurred a few times. The chain is built from TRBV14 and TRBJ1-2; TRBD1 agrees at 7 bases. Germline loops: CDR1 SGHDN, CDR2 FVKESK. With 5 bases clipped from V and 4 bases from J, the junction kept 4 bases outside the gene matches. The CDR3 length is 13 residues. The CDR3 sequence is CASSLDRTYGYTF. The CDR3 DNA reads as TGTGCCAGCAGCTTGGACAGGACCTATGGCTACACCTTC. The complete variable domain, with remaining parts taken from reference TRBV14 and TRBJ1-2, reads EAGVTQFPSHSVIEKGQTVTLRCDPISGHDNLYWYRRVMGKEIKFLLHFVKESKQDESGMPNNRFLAERTGGTYSTLKVQPAELEDSGVYFCASSLDRTYGYTFGSGTRLTVV.

The chain employs TRBV18 and TRBJ2-5, with 7 bases matching TRBD1. Germline assignment: CDR1 KGHSH and CDR2 LQKENI. With 0 bases clipped from V and 5 bases from J, the junction kept 6 bases outside the gene matches. The CDR3 length is 15 residues. The CDR3 is CASSPPIQGMETQYF. For the CDR3, the DNA is TGTGCCAGCTCACCACCTATACAGGGGATGGAGACCCAGTACTTC.

This clone was counted a few times. The gene calls are TRBV7-9 and TRBJ2-7; 7 bases agree with TRBD1. The CDR3 contains 14 residues. J was trimmed by 0 bases and V by 5 bases; bases with no gene match: 4. CDR1 and CDR2 from the germline V gene are SEHNR and FQNEAQ (reference sequence). The DNA of the CDR3 is TGTGCCAGCAGCGGGGGACAGCGCTCCTACGAGCAGTACTTC. Protein sequence: CASSGGQRSYEQYF.

The gene calls are TRBV4-3 and TRBJ1-1; D unresolved. V dropped 0 bases and J dropped 11 bases, with 13 bases sitting between them. Per germline, CDR1 LGHNA and CDR2 YSLEER. The CDR3 loop spans 13 amino acids. This CDR3 is CASSQDSGNWAFF. In DNA form, the CDR3 reads TGCGCCAGCAGCCAAGATAGCGGCAACTGGGCTTTCTTT.

This clone has only one observation. The chain employs TRBV28 and TRBJ1-2; TRBD1 is a possible D gene (6 bases). CDR1 and CDR2 (germline): MDHEN, SYDVKM. Trimming removed 5 bases at V and 2 bases at J, with 21 bases between. CDR3 size: 17 residues. CDR3 protein: CASSSRTEQILNYGYTF. The CDR3 nucleotides are TGTGCCAGCAGTAGTCGGACAGAGCAAATCCTAAACTATGGCTACACCTTC.

The chain joins TRBV7-6 to TRBJ2-1, with D possibly matching TRBD2 (5 bases). The germline gives CDR1 SGHVS, CDR2 FNYEAQ. The V gene lost 4 bases and the J gene lost 6 bases, with 16 bases spanning the gap. This CDR3 spans 15 amino acids. The CDR3 sequence: CASSSRLLGFNEQFF. For the CDR3, the DNA is TGTGCCAGCAGCTCCCGTCTACTAGGTTTCAATGAGCAGTTCTTC.

The chain carries TRBV28 and TRBJ1-2; D may be TRBD1 (5 bases). Germline CDR1 and CDR2: MDHEN and SYDVKM. The CDR3 has 16 amino acids. Trimming removed 10 bases from V and 9 bases from J, with 30 bases in between. CDR3: CATVRPGSGGQGSYTF. In DNA form, the CDR3 reads TGTGCCACCGTCCGCCCTGGTTCCGGTGGGCAGGGTAGCTACACCTTC.

The chain combines TRBV29-1 with TRBJ1-2; TRBD1 matches 7 bases. V was pared by 6 bases and J by 0 bases, with 7 bases of the junction left unmatched. The CDR3 spans 14 residues. Germline V gene sequence: CDR1 SQVTM, CDR2 ANQGSEA. The chain's CDR3 is CSVPGQQPNYGYTF. The DNA for the CDR3 is TGCAGCGTCCCGGGACAGCAACCTAACTATGGCTACACCTTC.

This chain uses TRBV6-5 with TRBJ1-5; 7 nucleotides line up with TRBD1. The V gene's germline CDR1 is MNHEY and CDR2 SVGAGI. Losses at the gene ends were 7 bases for V and 3 bases for J; bases not matched to a gene: 9. CDR3 length: 15 amino acids. CDR3 coding DNA: TGTGCCAGCAACAGATCAGGGGGTCCCAATCAGCCCCAGCATTTT. It specifies CASNRSGGPNQPQHF.

The chain is built from TRBV5-1 and TRBJ2-3; 7 bases align to TRBD2. The ends lost 4 bases at V and 0 bases at J; junction bases unmatched: 5. CDR1 is SGHRS and CDR2 is YFSETQ in the germline V gene. This CDR3 is 15 amino acids long. The CDR3 DNA reads as TGCGCCAGCAGCCCCTGGGACTATAGCACAGATACGCAGTATTTT. This gives the protein CASSPWDYSTDTQYF.

The chain is built from TRBV19 and TRBJ1-2, with 12 nucleotides matching TRBD1. With 7 bases clipped from V and 6 bases from J, the junction kept 15 bases outside the gene matches. Per germline, CDR1 LNHDA and CDR2 SQIVND (reference sequence). This CDR3 spans 17 amino acids. CDR3 region: CASIQYWDRGRINGYTF. The CDR3 region has the DNA TGTGCCAGTATCCAGTACTGGGACAGGGGGCGGATCAATGGCTACACCTTC.

CDR3 bases: TGTGCCAGCAGCTTAGAGGGGGCGCCCCCCTCTGGGGCCAACGTCCTGACTTTC. Translating gives CASSLEGAPPSGANVLTF. V usage is TRBV13 and J usage is TRBJ2-6, with 7 bases that match TRBD1. Germline trimming cut 1 base from V and 0 bases from J; bases unmatched to any gene: 6. Germline CDR1 PRHDT, CDR2 FYEKMQ (reference sequence). CDR3 length: 18 residues.